The clone carrying this T cell receptor beta chain turned up a few times. Its antigen is currently unknown. CDR3 length: 14 residues. V dropped 5 bases and J dropped 2 bases, with 12 bases sitting between them. Germline CDR1 MNHNS, CDR2 SASEGT. The sample originates from a study of T cells after posttransplantation cyclophosphamide. Study-wide findings and caveats: Donor CD8+ memory clones often dominated recipient blood repertoires at later times. TRB overlap between skin or GI tissue T cells and blood was limited. TRB clonality was highly associated with recipient CMV seropositivity and reactivation.

Profiling relied on immunoSEQ multiplex PCR, and the TCRdb table lists in-frame clones only, not all of them. Altogether around 34,000 clones were found in the sample, and no singletons occur. The chain couples TRBV6-1 to TRBJ2-5; D is possibly TRBD2 (6 bases). Source material: PBMCs. The clonotype comes from a woman aged 45 to 65 in good health and a related stem cell transplant donor. CDR3 in amino acids: CASSSSGRQETQYF. CDR3 coding DNA: TGTGCCAGCAGTTCCTCAGGGAGGCAAGAGACCCAGTACTTC.